One and the same sample provided the 23 T cell receptor beta chains below, sequenced in a study of T cells after yellow fever vaccination. In TCRdb, the 5' RACE reads were re-called with MiXCR into one record per CDR3 protein. This table has roughly 350,000 distinct CDR3 sequences, about 4% appearing once. This specimen was PBMCs, taken 5 days after the yellow fever booster vaccination. These receptors came from a man aged 18 to 29 who received the YFV17D yellow fever vaccine.

This clonotype was observed at least ten times. V and J are TRBV20-1 and TRBJ1-6; D gene uncertain. Looked up from germline, CDR1 is DFQATT and CDR2 is SNEGSKA (reference sequence). This CDR3 has 13 amino acids. V dropped 1 base and J dropped 6 bases, with 7 bases sitting between them. The CDR3, as DNA: TGCAGTGCTAGAGCCGAATTTAATTCACCCCTCCACTTT. It specifies CSARAEFNSPLHF.

This chain links TRBV19 with TRBJ2-3; D not resolved. CDR3 size: 12 residues. V shed 1 base and J shed 7 bases, with 6 bases lying between them. CDR1 and CDR2 (germline): LNHDA, SQIVND (reference sequence). This CDR3 reads CASSIGGYTQYF. CDR3 sequence (DNA): TGTGCCAGTAGTATAGGTGGCTATACGCAGTATTTT.

This clonotype was observed a few times. The rearrangement joins TRBV4-3 to TRBJ2-4; 7 bases are a match to TRBD2. This CDR3 has 15 residues. J was trimmed by 12 bases and V by 0 bases; bases with no gene match: 11. Germline V gives CDR1 LGHNA, CDR2 YSLEER. This chain's CDR3 is CASSQDGGGSGPQYF. The CDR3 DNA reads as TGCGCCAGCAGCCAAGATGGGGGGGGAAGTGGACCTCAGTACTTC.

The table lists this clonotype with a few counts. V gene TRBV5-4 combines with J gene TRBJ2-1, with TRBD2 as a possible D gene (6 bases). The CDR3 has 13 residues. The germline V gene has CDR1 SGHNT and CDR2 YYREEE (reference sequence). V was clipped by 5 bases and J by 8 bases, with 14 bases between them. The CDR3 DNA sequence: TGTGCCAGCAGACCGGACCGCGGGGATGAGCAGTTCTTC. Amino acids: CASRPDRGDEQFF. Looking up the rest from reference TRBV5-4 and TRBJ2-1 gives the full variable domain: ETGVTQSPTHLIKTRGQQVTLRCSSQSGHNTVSWYQQALGQGPQFIFQYYREEENGRGNFPPRFSGLQFPNYSSELNVNALELDDSALYLCASRPDRGDEQFFGPGTRLTVL.

Here the CDR3 DNA reads TGTGCCAGCAGCTTAGAAGGGGTATTATACACTGAAGCTTTCTTT. As protein: CASSLEGVLYTEAFF. The chain employs TRBV7-9 and TRBJ1-1; possibly TRBD1 for D (5 bases). The CDR3 contains 15 residues. Germline-derived CDR1 and CDR2 are SEHNR and FQNEAQ (reference sequence). Trimming pared 1 base from V and 3 bases from J, leaving 12 bases between.

This clonotype was seen repeatedly, ten times or more. V is TRBV5-1 and J is TRBJ2-3, with D unresolved. The CDR3 extends over 12 amino acids. The germline V gene has CDR1 SGHRS and CDR2 YFSETQ. V lost 0 bases and J lost 4, with 3 bases in between. The DNA of the CDR3 is TGCGCCAGCAGCTTGGCTGCAGATACGCAGTATTTT. It encodes CASSLAADTQYF.

The rearrangement uses TRBV7-2 and TRBJ1-1; D may be TRBD1 (5 bases). The CDR3 is 15 residues long. V dropped 6 bases and J dropped 0 bases, with 14 bases sitting between them. Per the germline V gene, CDR1 is SGHTA and CDR2 is FQGNSA. The chain's CDR3 is CASRPRRGMNTEAFF. CDR3 in DNA: TGTGCCAGCAGACCAAGGAGGGGAATGAACACTGAAGCTTTCTTT.

This clonotype has more than one count but fewer than ten. The chain is built from TRBV6-5 and TRBJ2-5; no reliable D call. Germline CDR1 reads MNHEY; CDR2 reads SVGAGI. This CDR3 spans 14 amino acids. The ends were cut back, 5 bases at V and 2 bases at J, with 12 bases in the middle. The CDR3 protein is CASSQSWAQETQYF. CDR3 in DNA: TGTGCCAGCAGTCAAAGTTGGGCACAAGAGACCCAGTACTTC.

This clonotype was observed many times. The V and J genes are TRBV6-5 and TRBJ1-5; D may be TRBD1 (6 bases). Germline V CDR1 and CDR2: MNHEY, SVGAGI. V was pared by 2 bases and J by 5 bases, with 13 bases between. This CDR3 has 15 residues. The CDR3 spells CASSYRRQVDQPQHF. For the CDR3, the DNA is TGTGCCAGCAGTTACCGGCGACAGGTTGATCAGCCCCAGCATTTT.

There are a few counts of this clonotype. The rearrangement joins TRBV7-2 to TRBJ2-2, with D possibly matching TRBD2 (6 bases). Germline loops: CDR1 SGHTA, CDR2 FQGNSA. V was trimmed by 3 bases and J by 1 base, leaving 12 bases between them. CDR3 length: 16 residues. CDR3: CASSFFAGRNTGELFF. In nucleotides, the CDR3 is TGTGCCAGCAGCTTTTTCGCGGGGCGGAACACCGGGGAGCTGTTTTTT. The full variable domain, its missing parts supplied by reference TRBV7-2 and TRBJ2-2, is GAGVSQSPSNKVTEKGKDVELRCDPISGHTALYWYRQSLGQGLEFLIYFQGNSAPDKSGLPSDRFSAERTGGSVSTLTIQRTQQEDSAVYLCASSFFAGRNTGELFFGEGSRLTVL.

This clonotype was counted between two and nine times. The chain uses TRBV14 and TRBJ2-7, with D unresolved. Trimming pared 3 bases from V and 2 bases from J, leaving 11 bases between. Germline V lookup: CDR1 SGHDN, CDR2 FVKESK. This CDR3 is built from 14 residues. The DNA for the CDR3 is TGTGCCAGCAGCCACTCGGGCAATACCTACGAGCAGTACGTC. This encodes CASSHSGNTYEQYV.

There are a few counts of this clonotype. The CDR3 region is CASSPGKNSNQPQHF. CDR3 DNA sequence: TGTGCCAGCAGCCCCGGCAAGAATAGCAATCAGCCCCAGCATTTT. The rearrangement uses TRBV5-8 and TRBJ1-5; D uncertain. The CDR3 has 15 amino acids. Between the trimmed V and J ends, which lost 4 bases and 0 bases, there was a span of 11 bases. CDR1 and CDR2 from the germline V gene are SGHTS and YDEGEE.

This clonotype appeared a few times. This chain connects TRBV12-3 or TRBV12-4 to TRBJ1-6, with TRBD1 matching over 7 bases. The CDR3 contains 16 residues. Unmatched junction bases numbered 8, after V lost 7 bases and J lost 2 bases. This CDR3 is CASKPAGTAYNSPLHF. The CDR3 region has the DNA TGTGCCAGCAAACCCGCCGGGACAGCCTATAATTCACCCCTCCACTTT.

This clonotype has just a few counts. The chain couples TRBV11-2 to TRBJ1-5; D remains unclear. V was trimmed by 0 bases and J by 9 bases, leaving 9 bases between them. The CDR3 covers 13 residues. CDR1 SGHAT and CDR2 FQNNGV come from the germline V gene. The CDR3 bases are TGTGCCAGCAGCTTAGACCTACCCATGCCCCAGCATTTT. The encoded protein is CASSLDLPMPQHF.

Only a few counts were recorded for this clonotype. J is TRBJ2-5 and V is TRBV9, with D perhaps matching TRBD2 (6 bases). This CDR3 is 14 amino acids long. Germline V gene data show CDR1 as SGDLS and CDR2 as YYNGEE. Trimming pared 8 bases from V and 5 bases from J, leaving 19 bases between. CDR3 residues: CASRAGRRLETQYF. The CDR3 nucleotides read TGTGCCAGTCGGGCAGGGAGGCGTTTGGAGACCCAGTACTTC.

The chain employs TRBV29-1 and TRBJ1-1; D not resolved. The CDR3 is made up of 14 amino acids. Trimming pared 5 bases from V and 0 bases from J, leaving 13 bases between. Germline-derived CDR1 and CDR2 are SQVTM and ANQGSEA. CDR3 sequence: CSVPLAGLNTEAFF. The CDR3 coding sequence is TGCAGCGTTCCTCTGGCAGGTCTGAACACTGAAGCTTTCTTT.

At least ten counts were recorded for this clonotype. The J gene is TRBJ2-7, the V gene TRBV20-1; no clear D gene. V was cut by 2 bases and J by 3 bases, with 14 bases left in between. Germline V gene data show CDR1 as DFQATT and CDR2 as SNEGSKA (reference sequence). The CDR3 extends over 14 amino acids. In DNA, the CDR3 is TGCAGTGCTAGAAATATTGGCAGAGACTACGAGCAGTACTTC. It yields the protein CSARNIGRDYEQYF.

This clonotype was picked up a small number of times. This chain joins TRBV6-5 and TRBJ1-4, with 8 bases identical to TRBD1. The CDR3 spans 15 residues. V was pared by 5 bases and J by 3 bases, with 5 bases of the junction left unmatched. Germline V gives CDR1 MNHEY, CDR2 SVGAGI. CDR3 sequence (DNA): TGTGCCAGCAGTGACACAGGGGGAGCTAATGAAAAACTGTTTTTT. Its protein product is CASSDTGGANEKLFF.

This chain uses TRBV4-3 with TRBJ1-2; D is unresolved. Trimming removed 1 base at V and 2 bases at J, with 5 bases between. The CDR3 runs to 13 residues. Germline CDR1 LGHNA, CDR2 YSLEER. In DNA form, the CDR3 reads TGCGCCAGCAGCCAAGTCGGGAACTATGGCTACACCTTC. It translates to CASSQVGNYGYTF.

CDR3 in amino acids: CASSLAGTDATNEKLFF. For the CDR3, the DNA is TGTGCCAGCAGTCTCGCCGGGACAGACGCAACTAATGAAAAACTGTTTTTT. V is TRBV6-6 and J is TRBJ1-4; 7 bases agree with TRBD1. V trimming: 5 bases; J trimming: 0 bases; junction bases outside the gene matches: 9. The germline V gene encodes CDR1 MNHNY and CDR2 SVGAGI (reference sequence). The CDR3 length is 17 residues.

This clonotype was found a few times. V is TRBV4-2 and J is TRBJ2-1; D call uncertain. Germline CDR1 and CDR2: LGHNA and YNFKEQ. The CDR3 extends over 15 amino acids. V lost 1 base and J 0 bases, leaving 7 bases between the germline ends. CDR3 sequence reads: CASSQVGSSYNEQFF. CDR3 bases: TGTGCCAGCAGCCAAGTGGGTAGCTCCTACAATGAGCAGTTCTTC.

This clonotype was found many times. The rearrangement uses TRBV12-3 or TRBV12-4 and TRBJ2-1, with 8 bases identical to TRBD1. The CDR3 extends over 15 amino acids. The V and J ends lost 0 bases and 4 bases, in that order; junction bases with no gene match: 2. CDR3 sequence: CASSLAWTGYNEQFF. The CDR3 DNA sequence: TGTGCCAGCAGTTTAGCGTGGACAGGGTACAATGAGCAGTTCTTC.

The sample holds many counts of this clonotype. J is TRBJ1-2 and V is TRBV6-5, with TRBD1 matching 7 bases. Germline CDR1 and CDR2: MNHEY and SVGAGI. V shed 6 bases and J 4 bases; nucleotides not matched to a gene: 5. This CDR3 region has 13 residues. In nucleotides, the CDR3 is TGTGCCAGCAGCCCAGGGGGGAGCTATGGCTACACCTTC. Translation gives CASSPGGSYGYTF.